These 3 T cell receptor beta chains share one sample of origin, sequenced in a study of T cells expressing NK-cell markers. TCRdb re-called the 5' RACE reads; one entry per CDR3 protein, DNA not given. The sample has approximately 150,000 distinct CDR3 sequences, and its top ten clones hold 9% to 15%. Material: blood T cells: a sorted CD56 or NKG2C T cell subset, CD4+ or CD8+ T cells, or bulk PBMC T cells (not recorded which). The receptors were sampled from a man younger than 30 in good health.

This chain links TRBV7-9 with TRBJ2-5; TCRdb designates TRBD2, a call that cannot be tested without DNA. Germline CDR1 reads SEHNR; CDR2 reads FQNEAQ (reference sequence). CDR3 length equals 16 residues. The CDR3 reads CASSLEAGTRLGTQYF.

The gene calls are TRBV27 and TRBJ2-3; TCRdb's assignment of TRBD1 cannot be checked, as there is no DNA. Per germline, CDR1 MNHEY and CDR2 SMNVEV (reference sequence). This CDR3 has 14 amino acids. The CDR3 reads CASRLQGGPDTQYF.

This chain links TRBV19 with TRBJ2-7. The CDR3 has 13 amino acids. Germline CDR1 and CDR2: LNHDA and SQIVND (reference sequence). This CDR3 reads CASSIQSSYEQYF.